This paragraph covers one TCR beta chain sequence. The antigen remains unidentified. The sample originates from a study of PD-1 blockade in classical Hodgkin lymphoma. Profiled with immunoSEQ multiplex PCR; TCRdb holds only in-frame clones, not every one. The sample contains some 96,000 clones, approximately 80% of which appear only once. This CDR3 comprises 13 residues. The V and J ends lost 0 bases and 7 bases respectively, with 10 bases between them. CDR1 is ENHRY and CDR2 is SYGVKD in the germline V gene. Every single patient, without exception, relapsed after autologous stem cell transplantation, and brentuximab vedotin exposure varied. General observations from the study: Newly diagnosed and completely responding patients shared comparable baseline diversity.

Sequencing was performed on peripheral blood mononuclear cells (PBMCs), taken before the second cycle of nivolumab. This receptor was taken from a human donor with classical Hodgkin lymphoma. The J gene is TRBJ2-7, the V gene TRBV10-3; D may be TRBD2 (5 bases). CDR3 coding DNA: TGTGCCATCAGTGAGTCGAACCCGGGGGAGCAGTACTTC. It is translated as CAISESNPGEQYF.